The clone carrying this TCR beta chain was seen ten or more times. Its specificity is unknown. A single record per CDR3 protein comes from TCRdb applying MiXCR to the 5' RACE reads. Of about 350,000 distinct CDR3 sequences listed, roughly 13% were seen once; the top ten hold 22%. The data originate from a study of T-cell memory formation after mild COVID-19. Whole-study findings and limits: Pre-infection memory contained some responding clones, which suggested that cross-reactive memory had joined.

The CDR3 is 14 residues long. The germline gives CDR1 LGHNA, CDR2 YSLEER. The V end lost 5 bases, the J end lost 0 bases, and 10 bases lay between the germline ends. The clonotype comes from a man in his late teens or twenties who had mild COVID-19 (a few samples of this study predate the infection). Cell type and time point are not known. The genes are TRBV4-3 and TRBJ1-1; D is undetermined. The sample taken for sequencing was PBMCs or a T cell subset sorted from them (not recorded which). The CDR3 reads CASSLDPVNTEAFF. The CDR3 DNA sequence: TGCGCCAGCAGCTTAGATCCAGTGAACACTGAAGCTTTCTTT.